The clone carrying this TCR beta chain has just a few counts. Its target is unknown. This record belongs to a study of T cells in Graves' hyperthyroidism and ophthalmopathy. Study results and limitations: In blood, most of the thyroid clonotypes expanded above 0.001 were also present.

Template material for amplifying TCR beta CDR3 regions consisted of RNA transcripts. The HTBI set primed first-round TCR CDR3 RT-PCR. TCRdb redid the calling of the multiplex PCR reads with MiXCR, one entry per CDR3 protein. The sample shows roughly 750,000 distinct CDR3 sequences, 15% to 20% of them seen only once. The junction had 7 bases not matched to a gene; V was cut back by 4 bases and J by 6 bases. From germline, CDR1 is LGHNA and CDR2 YSLEER. This CDR3 comprises 15 residues. The V call is TRBV4-3, the J call TRBJ2-4, with TRBD2 matching over 9 bases. The source of this sequence is a man aged 18 to 29 with Graves' hyperthyroidism. The sample comprised blood. CDR3 in amino acids: CASSPDRRGGNIQYF. CDR3 in DNA: TGCGCCAGCAGCCCGGACCGGCGGGGGGGAAACATTCAGTACTTC.